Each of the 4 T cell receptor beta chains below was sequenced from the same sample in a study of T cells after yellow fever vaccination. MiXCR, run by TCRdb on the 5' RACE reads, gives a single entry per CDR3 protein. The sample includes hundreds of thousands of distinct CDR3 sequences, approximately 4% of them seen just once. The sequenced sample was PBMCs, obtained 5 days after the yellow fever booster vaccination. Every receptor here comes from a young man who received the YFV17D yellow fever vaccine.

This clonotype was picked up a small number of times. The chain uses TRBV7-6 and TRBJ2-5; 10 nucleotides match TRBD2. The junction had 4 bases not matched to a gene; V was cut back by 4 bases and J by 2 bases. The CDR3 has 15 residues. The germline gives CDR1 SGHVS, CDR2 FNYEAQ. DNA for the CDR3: TGTGCCAGCAGCTCCCGGACTAGCGGACAAGAGACCCAGTACTTC. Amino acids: CASSSRTSGQETQYF.

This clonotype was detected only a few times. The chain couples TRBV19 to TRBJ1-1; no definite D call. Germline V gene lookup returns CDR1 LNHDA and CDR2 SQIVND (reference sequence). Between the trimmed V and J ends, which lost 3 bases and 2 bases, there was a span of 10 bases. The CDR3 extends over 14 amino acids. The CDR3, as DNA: TGTGCCAGTAGTATCCCGACGACAAACACTGAAGCTTTCTTT. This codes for CASSIPTTNTEAFF.

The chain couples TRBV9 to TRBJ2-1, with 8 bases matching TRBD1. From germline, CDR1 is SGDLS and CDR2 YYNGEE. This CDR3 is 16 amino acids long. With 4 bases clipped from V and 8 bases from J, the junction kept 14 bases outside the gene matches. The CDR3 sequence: CASSLRTGLMMDEQFF. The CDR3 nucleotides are TGTGCCAGCAGCCTTCGGACAGGGCTGATGATGGATGAGCAGTTCTTC.

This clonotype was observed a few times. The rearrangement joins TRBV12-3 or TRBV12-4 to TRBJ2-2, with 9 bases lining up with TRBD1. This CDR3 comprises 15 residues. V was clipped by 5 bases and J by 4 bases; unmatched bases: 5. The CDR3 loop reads CASSLDRGSTGELFF. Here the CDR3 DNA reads TGTGCCAGCAGTCTGGACAGGGGTAGCACCGGGGAGCTGTTTTTT.